These T cell receptor beta chains were read from a single sample in a study of blood T cell repertoires in COVID-19. Method: immunoSEQ multiplex PCR; TCRdb's copy keeps in-frame clones and lacks some. The data hold some 70,000 clones, with 80% to 90% observed a single time. The sample taken for sequencing was peripheral blood. These TCRs come from a man aged 45-65 years with active COVID-19. The CDR3 runs from the conserved cysteine through the conserved F or W. D genes are given only for firm matches. Some rows mark clone size as missing; the rest say once, few, many or name a class of expanded clone.

TRBV5-8	TRBJ1-2	.	TRBD1	TGTGCCAGCAGCTCCCCTGACAGGGTCGGCTATGGCTACACCTTC	CASSSPDRVGYGYTF
TRBV7-2	TRBJ1-5	.	.	TGTGCCAGCAGCCCGAACAGGGACGGGCAGCCCCAGCATTTT	CASSPNRDGQPQHF
TRBV7-9	TRBJ1-1	.	.	TGTGCCAGCAGCGTAAACCAGGGGACTGAAGCTTTCTTT	CASSVNQGTEAFF
TRBV5-6	TRBJ2-7	.	.	TGTGCCAGCAGCTCCGGGAGCTCCTACGAGCAGTACTTC	CASSSGSSYEQYF
TRBV11-2	TRBJ1-2	.	TRBD1	TGTGCCAGCAGCTCAACAGACAGGGCGGGTGGCTACACCTTC	CASSSTDRAGGYTF
TRBV29-1	TRBJ2-5	.	TRBD2	TGCAGCTGCCATCCGGGCGGCGGGGGGTCACAAGAGACCCAGTACTTC	CSCHPGGGGSQETQYF
TRBV5-1	TRBJ2-3	once	.	TGCGCCAGCAGCCGTAATTCGAAAGTCCCGGCAGATACGCAGTATTTT	CASSRNSKVPADTQYF
TRBV2	TRBJ1-6	few	TRBD1	TGTGCCAGTCGAACGGGACAGACGTCGGATTCACCCCTCCACTTT	CASRTGQTSDSPLHF
TRBV29-1	TRBJ1-1	.	.	TGCAGCGTTCACAGGATGAACACTGAAGCTTTCTTT	CSVHRMNTEAFF
TRBV4-1	TRBJ1-3	.	.	TGCGCCAGCAGCCAAGAAGCGGCGGTTACGAGAAACACCATATATTTT	CASSQEAAVTRNTIYF
TRBV7-3	TRBJ2-5	.	.	TGTGCCAGCAGCTTTTTTGGGCGGGGCGAACAAGAGACCCAGTACTTC	CASSFFGRGEQETQYF
TRBV6-2/TRBV6-3	TRBJ2-4	once	.	TGTGCCAGCACCCCACAGACCCCCAAAAACATTCAGTACTTC	CASTPQTPKNIQYF
TRBV27	TRBJ2-1	once	.	TGTGCCAGCAGTTTATACGGGAGCAATGAGCAGTTCTTC	CASSLYGSNEQFF
TRBV4-3	TRBJ1-1	few	TRBD1	TGCGCCAGCAGCCAAGAGGACAGGGATGGAACTGAAGCTTTCTTT	CASSQEDRDGTEAFF
TRBV7-9	TRBJ2-1	.	TRBD2	TGTGCCAGCAGCCCCGTCGGACTAGCGGTCAATGAGCAGTTCTTC	CASSPVGLAVNEQFF
TRBV5-1	TRBJ2-3	.	.	TGCGCCAGCAGACCCGAACAGGGCCTTAGCACAGATACGCAGTATTTT	CASRPEQGLSTDTQYF
TRBV6-5	TRBJ1-1	.	.	TGTGCCAGCAAAGCAGGGATAATGAACACTGAAGCTTTCTTT	CASKAGIMNTEAFF
TRBV4-2	TRBJ1-6	.	TRBD1	TGTGCCAGCAGCCCGGGACAGCCAGAAGGACTCCACTTT	CASSPGQPEGLHF